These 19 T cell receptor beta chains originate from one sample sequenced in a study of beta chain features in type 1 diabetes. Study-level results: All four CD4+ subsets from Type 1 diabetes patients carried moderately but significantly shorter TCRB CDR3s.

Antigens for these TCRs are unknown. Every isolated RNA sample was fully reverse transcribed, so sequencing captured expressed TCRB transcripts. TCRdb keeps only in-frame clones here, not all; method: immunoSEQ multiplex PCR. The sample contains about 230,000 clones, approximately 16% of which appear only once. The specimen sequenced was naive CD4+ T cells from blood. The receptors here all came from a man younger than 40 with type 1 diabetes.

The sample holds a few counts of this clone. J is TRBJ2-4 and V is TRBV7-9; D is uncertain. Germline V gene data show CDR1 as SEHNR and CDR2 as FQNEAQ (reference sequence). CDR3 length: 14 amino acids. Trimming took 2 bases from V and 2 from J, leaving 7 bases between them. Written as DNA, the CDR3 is TGTGCCAGCAGCTTACAAGTTACCAAAAACATTCAGTACTTC. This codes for CASSLQVTKNIQYF.

The chain's CDR3 is CSVAGQVAKNIQYF. CDR3 nucleotide sequence: TGCAGCGTTGCCGGACAGGTGGCCAAAAACATTCAGTACTTC. The rearrangement uses TRBV29-1 and TRBJ2-4; TRBD1 matches at 7 bases. The CDR3 consists of 14 residues. Trimming at V came to 4 bases and at J to 1 base, leaving 4 bases not matched to a gene. Per the germline V gene, CDR1 is SQVTM and CDR2 is ANQGSEA. Full variable domain (remainder filled in from reference TRBV29-1 and TRBJ2-4): SAVISQKPSRDICQRGTSLTIQCQVDSQVTMMFWYRQQPGQSLTLIATANQGSEATYESGFVIDKFPISRPNLTFSTLTVSNMSPEDSSIYLCSVAGQVAKNIQYFGAGTRLSVL.

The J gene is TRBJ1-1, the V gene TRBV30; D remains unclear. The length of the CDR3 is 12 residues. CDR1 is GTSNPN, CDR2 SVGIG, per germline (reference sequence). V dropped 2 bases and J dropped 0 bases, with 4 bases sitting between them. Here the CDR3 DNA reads TGTGCCTGGAGTCAGATGAACACTGAAGCTTTCTTT. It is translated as CAWSQMNTEAFF.

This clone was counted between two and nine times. The CDR3 sequence is CSVEETGDEQYF. CDR3 coding DNA: TGCAGCGTTGAAGAGACAGGAGACGAGCAGTACTTC. The V gene is TRBV29-1, the J gene TRBJ2-7; D is possibly TRBD1 (6 bases). Deletions cut 0 bases from V and 5 bases from J, with 8 bases between. The CDR3 has 12 amino acids. Germline values: CDR1 SQVTM, CDR2 ANQGSEA.

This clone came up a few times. The CDR3 sequence is CASSLVSVLNTEAFF. The CDR3 DNA follows: TGTGCCAGCAGCTTAGTTTCAGTCTTAAACACTGAAGCTTTCTTT. The chain joins TRBV7-2 to TRBJ1-1; D unresolved. Germline loops: CDR1 SGHTA, CDR2 FQGNSA. This CDR3 contains 15 residues. V was clipped by 1 base and J by 2 bases, with 11 bases between them.

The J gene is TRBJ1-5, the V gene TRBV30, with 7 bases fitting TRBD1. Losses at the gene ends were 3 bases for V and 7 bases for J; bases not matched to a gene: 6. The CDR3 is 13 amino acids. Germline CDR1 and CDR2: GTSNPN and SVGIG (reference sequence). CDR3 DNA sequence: TGTGCCTGGAGCCGTTCGGGACAGCAGCCCCAGCATTTT. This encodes CAWSRSGQQPQHF.

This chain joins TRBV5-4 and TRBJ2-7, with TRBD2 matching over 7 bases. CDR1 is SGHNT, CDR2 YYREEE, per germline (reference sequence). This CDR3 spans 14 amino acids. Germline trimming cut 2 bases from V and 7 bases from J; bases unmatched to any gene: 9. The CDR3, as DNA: TGTGCCAGCAGCTTAACCGGGACTAAGAGGGAGCAGTACTTC. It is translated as CASSLTGTKREQYF. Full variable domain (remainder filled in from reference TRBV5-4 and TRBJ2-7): ETGVTQSPTHLIKTRGQQVTLRCSSQSGHNTVSWYQQALGQGPQFIFQYYREEENGRGNFPPRFSGLQFPNYSSELNVNALELDDSALYLCASSLTGTKREQYFGPGTRLTVT.

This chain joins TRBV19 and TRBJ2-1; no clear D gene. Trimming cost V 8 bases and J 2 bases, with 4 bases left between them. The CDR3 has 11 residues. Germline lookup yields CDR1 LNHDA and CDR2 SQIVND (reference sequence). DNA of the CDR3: TGTGCCAGTCACACCTACAATGAGCAGTTCTTC. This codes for CASHTYNEQFF. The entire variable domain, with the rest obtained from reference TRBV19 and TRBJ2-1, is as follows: DGGITQSPKYLFRKEGQNVTLSCEQNLNHDAMYWYRQDPGQGLRLIYYSQIVNDFQKGDIAEGYSVSREKKESFPLTVTSAQKNPTAFYLCASHTYNEQFFGPGTRLTVL.

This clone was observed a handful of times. This chain's CDR3 is CASSLGSSQETQYF. In DNA form, the CDR3 reads TGCGCCAGCAGCTTAGGTTCTAGCCAAGAGACCCAGTACTTC. The rearrangement uses TRBV5-1 and TRBJ2-5, with D hard to call. Looked up from germline, CDR1 is SGHRS and CDR2 is YFSETQ. Trimming removed 2 bases from V and 1 base from J, with 9 bases in between. The length of the CDR3 is 14 residues.

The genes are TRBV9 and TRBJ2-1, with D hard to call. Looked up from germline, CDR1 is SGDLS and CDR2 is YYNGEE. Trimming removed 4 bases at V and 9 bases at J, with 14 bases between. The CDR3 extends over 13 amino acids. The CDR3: CASSPFGWSEQFF. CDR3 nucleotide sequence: TGTGCCAGCAGCCCGTTCGGGTGGAGTGAGCAGTTCTTC.

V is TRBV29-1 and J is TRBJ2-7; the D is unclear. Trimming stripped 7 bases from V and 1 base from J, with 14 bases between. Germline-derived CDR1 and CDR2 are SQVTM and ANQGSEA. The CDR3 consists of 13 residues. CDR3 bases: TGCAGCGCAACTGGCGGTGGGTCCTACGAGCAGTACTTC. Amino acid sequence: CSATGGGSYEQYF.

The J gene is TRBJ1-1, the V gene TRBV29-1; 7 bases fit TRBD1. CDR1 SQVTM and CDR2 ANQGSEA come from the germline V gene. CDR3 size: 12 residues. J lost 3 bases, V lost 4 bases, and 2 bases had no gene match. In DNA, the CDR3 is TGCAGCGTTGCAGGGGGATACACTGAAGCTTTCTTT. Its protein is CSVAGGYTEAFF.

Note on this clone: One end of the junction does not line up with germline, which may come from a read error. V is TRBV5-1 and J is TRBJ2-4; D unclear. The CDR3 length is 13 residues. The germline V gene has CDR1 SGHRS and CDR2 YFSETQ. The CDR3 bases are TGCGCCAGCAGTTTGGGTAGTGAAAACATTCAGTACTTC. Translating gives CASSLGSENIQYF.

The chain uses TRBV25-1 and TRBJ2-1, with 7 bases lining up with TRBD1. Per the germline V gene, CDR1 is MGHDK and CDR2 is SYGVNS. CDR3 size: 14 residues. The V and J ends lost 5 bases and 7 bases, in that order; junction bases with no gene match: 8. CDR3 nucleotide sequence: TGTGCCAGCAGTTTGACAGGGCACTTAAATGAGCAGTTCTTC. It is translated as CASSLTGHLNEQFF. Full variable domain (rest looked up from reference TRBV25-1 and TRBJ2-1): EADIYQTPRYLVIGTGKKITLECSQTMGHDKMYWYQQDPGMELHLIHYSYGVNSTEKGDLSSESTVSRIRTEHFPLTLESARPSHTSQYLCASSLTGHLNEQFFGPGTRLTVL.

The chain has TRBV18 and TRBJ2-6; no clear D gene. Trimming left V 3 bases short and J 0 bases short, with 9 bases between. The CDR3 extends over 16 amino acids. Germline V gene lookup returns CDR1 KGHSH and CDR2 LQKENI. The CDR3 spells CASSPGIDSGANVLTF. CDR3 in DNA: TGTGCCAGCTCACCGGGTATAGACTCTGGGGCCAACGTCCTGACTTTC.

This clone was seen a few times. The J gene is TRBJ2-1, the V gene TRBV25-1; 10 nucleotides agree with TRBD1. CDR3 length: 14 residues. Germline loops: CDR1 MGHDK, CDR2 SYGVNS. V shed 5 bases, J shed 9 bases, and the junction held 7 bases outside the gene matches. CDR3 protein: CASSPGQGYGEQFF. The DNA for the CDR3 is TGTGCCAGCAGTCCGGGACAGGGGTACGGTGAGCAGTTCTTC.

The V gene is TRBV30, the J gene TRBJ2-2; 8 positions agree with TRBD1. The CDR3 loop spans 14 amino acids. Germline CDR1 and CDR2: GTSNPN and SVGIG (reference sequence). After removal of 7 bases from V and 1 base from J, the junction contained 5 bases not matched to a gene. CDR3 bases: TGTGCCTCCCGACAGGGGCTGAACACCGGGGAGCTGTTTTTT. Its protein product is CASRQGLNTGELFF.

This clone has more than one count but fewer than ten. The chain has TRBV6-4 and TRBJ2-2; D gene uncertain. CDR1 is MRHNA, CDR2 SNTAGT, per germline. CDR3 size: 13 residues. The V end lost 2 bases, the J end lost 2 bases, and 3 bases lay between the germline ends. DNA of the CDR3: TGTGCCAGCAGTGACGGTAACACCGGGGAGCTGTTTTTT. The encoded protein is CASSDGNTGELFF.

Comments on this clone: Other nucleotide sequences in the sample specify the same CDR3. The CDR3 DNA reads as TGCAGCGTTGCCGGGACCTCCTACGAGCAGTACTTC. Protein sequence: CSVAGTSYEQYF. This chain connects TRBV29-1 to TRBJ2-7; tentatively, D is TRBD1 or TRBD2 (5 bases each). The CDR3 sequence is 12 residues long. In germline, CDR1 is SQVTM, CDR2 ANQGSEA. Trimming took off 4 bases at V and 0 bases at J, with 7 bases between the two ends.